A single sample is the source of the 8 T cell receptor beta chains below, sequenced in a study of OX40 agonist ivuxolimab in advanced cancers. The repertoire was sequenced with immunoSEQ multiplex PCR; TCRdb's copy has only in-frame clones and lacks some. Seen here are about 76,000 clones, 85% observed once, and the top ten hold 3.1%. The sequencing here drew on CD4+ or CD8+ T cells sorted from blood, taken in a trial of the OX40 agonist ivuxolimab. The receptors originated from an adult with an advanced solid tumor such as melanoma, head and neck, liver or kidney cancer.

This sequence joins TRBV6-1 and TRBJ1-2; no firm D call. The CDR3 loop spans 15 amino acids. Germline V CDR1 and CDR2: MNHNS, SASEGT. With 7 bases removed from V and 2 bases from J, the gap between germline ends came to 17 bases. The CDR3 bases are TGTGCCAGCACCTCCCCGCGGGCAGCCAACTATGGCTACACCTTC. Translation gives CASTSPRAANYGYTF.

This chain connects TRBV7-2 to TRBJ1-2; D remains ambiguous. The V end lost 1 base, the J end lost 4 bases, and 7 bases lay between the germline ends. Germline CDR1 reads SGHTA; CDR2 reads FQGNSA. The CDR3 runs to 13 residues. Written as DNA, the CDR3 is TGTGCCAGCAGCTTAGTGGGTTTCTATGGCTACACCTTC. It is translated as CASSLVGFYGYTF.

V and J are TRBV9 and TRBJ1-5, with unresolved D. The CDR3 consists of 15 residues. The germline V gene has CDR1 SGDLS and CDR2 YYNGEE. V was cut by 3 bases and J by 2 bases, with 12 bases left in between. CDR3 protein: CASSAGLGGNQPQHF. For the CDR3, the DNA is TGTGCCAGCAGCGCCGGCTTGGGCGGCAATCAGCCCCAGCATTTT.

The CDR3 protein is CASSLTDESSYEQYF. CDR3 DNA: TGTGCCAGCAGCCTTACGGACGAGAGCTCCTACGAGCAGTACTTC. The rearrangement joins TRBV7-2 to TRBJ2-7, with D unclear. Trimming left V 5 bases short and J 0 bases short, with 14 bases between. The CDR3 consists of 15 residues. Germline V gives CDR1 SGHTA, CDR2 FQGNSA.

This chain connects TRBV25-1 to TRBJ2-3, with 8 bases fitting TRBD2. The V segment lost 2 bases and the J segment 3 bases; nucleotides outside the gene matches: 4. The CDR3 totals 15 residues. Germline V CDR1 and CDR2: MGHDK, SYGVNS. CDR3 DNA: TGTGCCAGCAGTGAAGGCGGGGGGTGGACAGATACGCAGTATTTT. It encodes CASSEGGGWTDTQYF.

CDR3: CASSYLFTGGSIYNEQFF. Written as DNA, the CDR3 is TGCGCCAGCAGCTACCTCTTTACAGGGGGCTCAATCTACAATGAGCAGTTCTTC. The chain recombines TRBV5-1 with TRBJ2-1; TRBD1 agrees at 9 bases. The V gene's germline CDR1 is SGHRS and CDR2 YFSETQ. Trimming cost V 3 bases and J 3 bases; bases outside gene matches: 13. This CDR3 region has 18 residues.

The chain carries TRBV7-9 and TRBJ2-4, with D hard to call. The CDR3 extends over 14 amino acids. Germline assignment: CDR1 SEHNR and CDR2 FQNEAQ (reference sequence). V dropped 1 base and J dropped 2 bases, with 6 bases sitting between them. CDR3 coding DNA: TGTGCCAGCAGCTTAGTCGGACCCAAAAACATTCAGTACTTC. Protein: CASSLVGPKNIQYF.

The V call is TRBV7-6, the J call TRBJ1-1; D not certain. Trimming removed 1 base at V and 5 bases at J, with 14 bases between. The CDR3 is 15 amino acids. The germline V gene encodes CDR1 SGHVS and CDR2 FNYEAQ. This CDR3 reads CASSLVTGLGTEAFF. The DNA for the CDR3 is TGTGCCAGCAGCTTAGTGACGGGCCTGGGGACTGAAGCTTTCTTT.